This record concerns one T cell receptor beta chain sequence. The antigen remains undetermined. This sample is part of a study of CD8 T cells in Susac syndrome. Study-level points and caveats: The study admitted that it had a relatively small number of individuals in its TCR sequencing and HLA analysis.

TEMRA cells underwent FACS enrichment and CD8+ and CD4+ T cells underwent negative isolation. Trimming removed 5 bases from V and 3 bases from J, with 13 bases in between. There are 14 residues in the CDR3. CDR1 and CDR2 from the germline V gene are KGHSH and LQKENI. Random hexamers primed reverse transcription of about 0.5 to 1 ug RNA. An immunoSEQ multiplex PCR generated amplified TCR beta CDR3 products spanning 54 Vbeta and 13 Jbeta. Each CDR3 protein gets one entry after TCRdb re-called the immunoSEQ multiplex PCR reads with MiXCR. This sample carries approximately 130,000 distinct CDR3 sequences, 90% to 95% of them seen once, and the ten largest clones take more than 0.09%.

V and J are TRBV18 and TRBJ1-1, with a possible D match to TRBD1 (6 bases). The specimen sequenced was CD4+ T cells from PBMCs. This sequence was found in a human donor in good health. The CDR3 DNA reads TGTGCCAGCTCAGCGACAGGAGCGGACACTGAAGCTTTCTTT. It codes for CASSATGADTEAFF.